This T cell receptor beta chain was identified during a study of cytotoxic CD8 clonotypes in ibrutinib-treated CLL. Study results and caveats: Sustained-remission and progressing patients were not sampled at matched times.

Target depth was 1 in 200,000 to 1 in 1 million T cells, about 10x per clonotype. Profiled with immunoSEQ multiplex PCR; TCRdb holds only in-frame clones, not every one. The sample carries around 97,000 clones, around 73% recorded once. After removal of 3 bases from V and 5 bases from J, the junction contained 4 bases not matched to a gene. The length of the CDR3 is 14 residues. Germline CDR1 is KGHSH and CDR2 is LQKENI. For this clone: The antigen remains undetermined.

TCR beta libraries used approximately 1.9 micrograms of genomic DNA from cryopreserved PBMCs. This TCR was recovered from a human donor with chronic lymphocytic leukemia. The chain links TRBV18 to TRBJ2-7, with TRBD1 matching over 10 bases. The source was PBMCs, collected after 12 months of ibrutinib treatment. For the CDR3, the DNA is TGTGCCAGCTCACCGACAGGGGGCGGGAACGAGCAGTACTTC. Protein: CASSPTGGGNEQYF. Full variable domain (missing parts from reference TRBV18 and TRBJ2-7): NAGVMQNPRHLVRRRGQEARLRCSPMKGHSHVYWYRQLPEEGLKFMVYLQKENIIDESGMPKERFSAEFPKEGPSILRIQQVVRGDSAAYFCASSPTGGGNEQYFGPGTRLTVT.